This T cell receptor beta chain came from a study of T-cell memory formation after mild COVID-19. Findings and caveats of the study: Clones from the second wave (peaking day 37) had unconfirmed SARS-CoV-2 specificity. A subset of responding clones appeared in pre-infection memory, suggesting cross-reactive memory joined. CD4+ clones that contracted lay mainly in CM and EM; CD8+ ones lay in EMRA.

On this clonotype: The antigen remains unidentified.

Each CDR3 protein gets one entry after TCRdb re-called the 5' RACE reads with MiXCR. The sample holds about 55,000 distinct CDR3 sequences, more than 8% seen once. The germline CDR1 and CDR2 sequences are LGHDT and YNNKEL (reference sequence). Losses at the gene ends were 4 bases for V and 7 bases for J; bases not matched to a gene: 12. This CDR3 comprises 17 residues. V is TRBV3-1 and J is TRBJ2-7; TRBD2 matches 14 bases. What was sequenced was PBMCs or a T cell subset sorted from them (not recorded which). The TCR originated in a man younger than 35 who had mild COVID-19 (a few samples of this study predate the infection). Cell type and time point are not known. CDR3 residues: CASSRRLAGGTWGEQYF. The DNA for the CDR3 is TGTGCCAGCAGCCGAAGACTAGCGGGGGGGACTTGGGGTGAGCAGTACTTC.